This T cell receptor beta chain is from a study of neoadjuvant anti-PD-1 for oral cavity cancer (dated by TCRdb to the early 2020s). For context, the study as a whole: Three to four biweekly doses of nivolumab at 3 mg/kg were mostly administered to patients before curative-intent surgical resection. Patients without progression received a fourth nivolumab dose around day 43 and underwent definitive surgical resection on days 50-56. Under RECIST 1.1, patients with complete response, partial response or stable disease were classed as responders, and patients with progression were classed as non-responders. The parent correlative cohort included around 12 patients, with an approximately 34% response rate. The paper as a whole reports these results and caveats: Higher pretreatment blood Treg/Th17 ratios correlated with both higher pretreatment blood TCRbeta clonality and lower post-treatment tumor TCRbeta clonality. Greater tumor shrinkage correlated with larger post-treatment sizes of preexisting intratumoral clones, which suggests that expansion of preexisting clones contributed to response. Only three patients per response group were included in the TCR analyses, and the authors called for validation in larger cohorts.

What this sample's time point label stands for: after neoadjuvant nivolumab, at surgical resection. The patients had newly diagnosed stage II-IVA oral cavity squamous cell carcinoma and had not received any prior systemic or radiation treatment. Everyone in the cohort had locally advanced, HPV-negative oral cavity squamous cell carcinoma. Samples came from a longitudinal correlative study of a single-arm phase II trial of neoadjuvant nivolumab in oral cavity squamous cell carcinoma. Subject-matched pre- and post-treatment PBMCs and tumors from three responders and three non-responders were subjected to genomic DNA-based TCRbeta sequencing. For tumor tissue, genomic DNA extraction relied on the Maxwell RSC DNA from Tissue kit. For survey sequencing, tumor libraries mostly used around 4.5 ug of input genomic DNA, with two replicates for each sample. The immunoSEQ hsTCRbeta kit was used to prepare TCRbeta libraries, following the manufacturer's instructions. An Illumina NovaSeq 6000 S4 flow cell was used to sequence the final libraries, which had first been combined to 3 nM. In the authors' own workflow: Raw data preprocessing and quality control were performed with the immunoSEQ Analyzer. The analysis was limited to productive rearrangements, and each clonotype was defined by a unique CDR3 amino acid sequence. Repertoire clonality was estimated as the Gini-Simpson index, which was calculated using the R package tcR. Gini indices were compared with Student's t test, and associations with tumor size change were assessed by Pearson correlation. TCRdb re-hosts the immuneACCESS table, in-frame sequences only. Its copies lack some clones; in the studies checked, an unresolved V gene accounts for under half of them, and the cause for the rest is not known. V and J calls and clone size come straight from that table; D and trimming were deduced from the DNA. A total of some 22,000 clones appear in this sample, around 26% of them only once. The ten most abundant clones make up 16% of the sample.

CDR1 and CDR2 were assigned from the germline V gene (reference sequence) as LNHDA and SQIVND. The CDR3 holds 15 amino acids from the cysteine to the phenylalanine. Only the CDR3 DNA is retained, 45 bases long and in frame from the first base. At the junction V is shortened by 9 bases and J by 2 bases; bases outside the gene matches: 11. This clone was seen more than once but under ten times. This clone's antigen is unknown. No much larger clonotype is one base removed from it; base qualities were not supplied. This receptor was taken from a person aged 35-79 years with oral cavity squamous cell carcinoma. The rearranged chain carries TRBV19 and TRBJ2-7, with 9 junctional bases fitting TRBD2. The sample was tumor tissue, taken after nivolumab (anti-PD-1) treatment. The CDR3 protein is CASSHSGGRTYEQYF. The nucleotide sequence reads TGTGCCAGCAGTCACAGCGGGGGGCGGACCTACGAGCAGTACTTC. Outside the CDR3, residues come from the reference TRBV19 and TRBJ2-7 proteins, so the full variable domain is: DGGITQSPKYLFRKEGQNVTLSCEQNLNHDAMYWYRQDPGQGLRLIYYSQIVNDFQKGDIAEGYSVSREKKESFPLTVTSAQKNPTAFYLCASSHSGGRTYEQYFGPGTRLTVT.